These 30 T cell receptor beta chains were all obtained from the same sample, sequenced in a study of control samples from healthy donors and cancer patients. Clones were read by immunoSEQ multiplex PCR, and TCRdb kept only the in-frame ones, dropping some. The table records over 75,000 clones, 91% of them present only once. Material: blood. These receptors were collected from a man under 40 in good health.

The V gene is TRBV5-1, the J gene TRBJ2-5; 10 nucleotides agree with TRBD2. This CDR3 has 16 residues. Germline V CDR1 and CDR2: SGHRS, YFSETQ. V dropped 4 bases and J dropped 1; count of bases not matched to a gene: 7. CDR3 residues: CASSLLLAGRQETQYF. Here the CDR3 DNA reads TGCGCCAGCAGCCTGCTACTAGCGGGACGCCAAGAGACCCAGTACTTC.

CDR3 region: CASRFGLDSPNSPLHF. CDR3 in DNA: TGTGCCAGCAGGTTTGGACTGGACAGTCCAAATTCACCCCTCCACTTT. The V call is TRBV5-5, the J call TRBJ1-6; tentative D call: TRBD1 (6 bases). Germline CDR1 and CDR2: SGHKS and YYEKEE (reference sequence). V shed 5 bases and J shed 7 bases, with 19 bases lying between them. CDR3 size: 16 residues.

V usage is TRBV19 and J usage is TRBJ2-1, with 12 bases aligning to TRBD2. The germline V gene encodes CDR1 LNHDA and CDR2 SQIVND (reference sequence). With 3 bases clipped from V and 5 bases from J, the junction kept 5 bases outside the gene matches. The CDR3 sequence is 16 residues long. The CDR3 DNA follows: TGTGCCAGTAGTATCCGACTAGCGGGGGTAAACAATGAGCAGTTCTTC. Translating it yields CASSIRLAGVNNEQFF.

V and J are TRBV25-1 and TRBJ1-4; unclear D gene. The CDR3 contains 13 residues. V shed 4 bases and J shed 4 bases, with 7 bases lying between them. In germline, CDR1 is MGHDK, CDR2 SYGVNS. CDR3 bases: TGTGCCAGCAGTGCGGGGATTAATGAAAAACTGTTTTTT. It encodes CASSAGINEKLFF. The full variable domain, completed using reference TRBV25-1 and TRBJ1-4, is EADIYQTPRYLVIGTGKKITLECSQTMGHDKMYWYQQDPGMELHLIHYSYGVNSTEKGDLSSESTVSRIRTEHFPLTLESARPSHTSQYLCASSAGINEKLFFGSGTQLSVL.

The genes are TRBV7-9 and TRBJ2-3; D ambiguous. CDR3 length: 14 residues. The germline V gene has CDR1 SEHNR and CDR2 FQNEAQ (reference sequence). V dropped 5 bases and J dropped 2 bases, with 11 bases sitting between them. CDR3 in amino acids: CASSPGVNTDTQYF. The CDR3 DNA sequence: TGTGCCAGCAGCCCCGGAGTAAACACAGATACGCAGTATTTT. Together with reference TRBV7-9 and TRBJ2-3, the CDR3 gives the full variable domain: DTGVSQNPRHKITKRGQNVTFRCDPISEHNRLYWYRQTLGQGPEFLTYFQNEAQLEKSRLLSDRFSAERPKGSFSTLEIQRTEQGDSAMYLCASSPGVNTDTQYFGPGTRLTVL.

About this clone itself: One junction end disagrees with the germline gene, perhaps due to a read error. CDR3 region: CASSFRLGFGELFF. CDR3 in DNA: TGTGCTAGCAGCTTTCGACTGGGTTTTGGGGAGCTGTTTTTT. The chain employs TRBV7-7 and TRBJ2-2; no definite D call. Per germline, CDR1 SSHAT and CDR2 FNYEAQ (reference sequence). The CDR3 is 14 amino acids.

The V and J genes are TRBV14 and TRBJ2-1; D call uncertain. Between the trimmed V and J ends, which lost 0 bases and 10 bases, there was a span of 10 bases. The CDR3 has 13 amino acids. CDR1 and CDR2 (germline): SGHDN, FVKESK. The CDR3 loop is CASSQEPRSEQFF. CDR3 DNA: TGTGCCAGCAGCCAAGAACCCAGGTCCGAGCAGTTCTTC.

V gene TRBV30 combines with J gene TRBJ1-2; TRBD1 is a possible D gene (6 bases). V lost 1 base to trimming and J lost 8 bases, with 11 bases between them. Germline V CDR1 and CDR2: GTSNPN, SVGIG (reference sequence). This CDR3 region has 12 residues. The CDR3 loop reads CAWSAPRGGYTF. In nucleotides, the CDR3 is TGTGCCTGGAGTGCCCCCAGGGGCGGCTACACCTTC.

The rearrangement uses TRBV18 and TRBJ2-1; no reliable D call. This CDR3 contains 16 residues. V lost 0 bases and J 4 bases, leaving 13 bases between the germline ends. Germline V gives CDR1 KGHSH, CDR2 LQKENI. The CDR3 here is CASSPPDPTRYNEQFF. The CDR3 DNA reads as TGTGCCAGCTCACCACCGGACCCAACTCGATACAATGAGCAGTTCTTC.

This chain links TRBV7-2 with TRBJ2-3, with 8 bases fitting TRBD2. The trim removed 3 bases at V and 1 base at J, leaving 0 bases unmatched. This CDR3 is built from 14 residues. Per the germline V gene, CDR1 is SGHTA and CDR2 is FQGNSA. CDR3 in DNA: TGTGCCAGCAGCTTTAGCGGGGGCACAGATACGCAGTATTTT. Protein sequence: CASSFSGGTDTQYF.

The chain joins TRBV2 to TRBJ1-5; D gene uncertain. The germline V gene has CDR1 SNHLY and CDR2 FYNNEI. The CDR3 has 14 amino acids. V was trimmed by 8 bases and J by 1 base, leaving 12 bases between them. CDR3 amino acids: CASSLRQSNQPQHF. CDR3 nucleotide sequence: TGTGCCAGCTCTCTAAGGCAGAGCAATCAGCCCCAGCATTTT.

The chain links TRBV29-1 to TRBJ2-1, with 7 nucleotides matching TRBD2. The germline V gene has CDR1 SQVTM and CDR2 ANQGSEA. There are 16 residues in the CDR3. V dropped 1 base and J dropped 9; count of bases not matched to a gene: 15. This chain's CDR3 is CSVEGRAGPVGSEQFF. Here the CDR3 DNA reads TGCAGCGTTGAAGGTCGAGCGGGACCCGTCGGGAGTGAGCAGTTCTTC.

V usage is TRBV7-3 and J usage is TRBJ2-1, with no clear D. Germline V gene data show CDR1 as SGHTA and CDR2 as FQGTGA. The V and J ends lost 3 bases and 8 bases respectively, with 14 bases between them. The CDR3 covers 14 residues. For the CDR3, the DNA is TGTGCCAGCAGCTTGAGGTCGATGTGGGATGAGCAGTTCTTC. It translates to CASSLRSMWDEQFF.

The V and J genes are TRBV19 and TRBJ1-2; D is possibly TRBD1 (5 bases). V dropped 5 bases and J dropped 4 bases, with 17 bases sitting between them. Germline V gene sequence: CDR1 LNHDA, CDR2 SQIVND (reference sequence). This CDR3 is 15 amino acids long. The CDR3, as DNA: TGTGCCAGTAGTGTTCCCCGGGACCGACTCTATGGCTACACCTTC. It specifies CASSVPRDRLYGYTF.

Here the CDR3 DNA reads TGTGCCATCAGTGAGTCAGGACAGGGAGGCTATGGCTACACCTTC. Translating it yields CAISESGQGGYGYTF. The V gene is TRBV10-3, the J gene TRBJ1-2, with 8 bases that match TRBD1. Germline lookup yields CDR1 ENHRY and CDR2 SYGVKD. V shed 0 bases, J shed 4 bases, and the junction held 4 bases outside the gene matches. This CDR3 comprises 15 residues.

A single count supports this clone. The chain employs TRBV10-1 and TRBJ2-2; 13 bases line up with TRBD2. Trimming took 5 bases from V and 5 from J; bases not matched to a gene: 2. The CDR3 has 15 amino acids. Germline CDR1 is WNHNN and CDR2 is SYGVQD (reference sequence). In DNA form, the CDR3 reads TGCGCCAGCAGTTCGACTAGCGGGGGGACCGGGGAGCTGTTTTTT. It encodes CASSSTSGGTGELFF.

This clone appeared a single time. The rearrangement links TRBV5-6 to TRBJ2-3; TRBD1 aligns across 8 bases. The CDR3 is 17 residues long. Germline V gene lookup returns CDR1 SGHDT and CDR2 YYEEEE. V lost 0 bases, J lost 4 bases, and 10 bases stayed unmatched. The CDR3 sequence: CASSLAPGDRGPDTQYF. CDR3 in DNA: TGTGCCAGCAGCTTGGCGCCTGGAGACAGGGGCCCAGATACGCAGTATTTT. Variable domain in full (rest from reference TRBV5-6 and TRBJ2-3): DAGVTQSPTHLIKTRGQQVTLRCSPKSGHDTVSWYQQALGQGPQFIFQYYEEEERQRGNFPDRFSGHQFPNYSSELNVNALLLGDSALYLCASSLAPGDRGPDTQYFGPGTRLTVL.

The rearrangement uses TRBV6-5 and TRBJ2-1; 8 bases align to TRBD2. The V segment lost 2 bases and the J segment 9 bases; nucleotides outside the gene matches: 3. The germline V gene encodes CDR1 MNHEY and CDR2 SVGAGI. The CDR3 length is 13 residues. The CDR3 sequence is CASSYVLAGEQFF. The CDR3, as DNA: TGTGCCAGCAGTTACGTCCTAGCGGGTGAGCAGTTCTTC.

This chain joins TRBV2 and TRBJ2-1, with 14 bases aligning to TRBD2. The length of the CDR3 is 18 residues. The germline V gene encodes CDR1 SNHLY and CDR2 FYNNEI. J lost 2 bases, V lost 4 bases, and 7 bases had no gene match. The CDR3 loop reads CASSAPGTSGGTYNEQFF. The CDR3 region has the DNA TGTGCCAGCAGTGCCCCCGGGACTAGCGGGGGTACCTACAATGAGCAGTTCTTC.

The chain recombines TRBV5-1 with TRBJ2-7; 8 bases map to TRBD2. V dropped 1 base and J dropped 4; count of bases not matched to a gene: 7. Germline CDR1 and CDR2: SGHRS and YFSETQ. The CDR3 extends over 15 amino acids. In DNA form, the CDR3 reads TGCGCCAGCAGCTTGATGGGACTAGTCACGTACGAGCAGTACTTC. It translates to CASSLMGLVTYEQYF.

This chain joins TRBV28 and TRBJ2-6; D is undetermined. This CDR3 is 17 amino acids long. Per the germline V gene, CDR1 is MDHEN and CDR2 is SYDVKM. The ends were cut back, 5 bases at V and 0 bases at J, with 14 bases in the middle. CDR3 sequence: CASSAWELLSGANVLTF. The CDR3 DNA follows: TGTGCCAGCAGTGCATGGGAACTCCTCTCTGGGGCCAACGTCCTGACTTTC.

The chain joins TRBV15 to TRBJ1-2; 10 nucleotides match TRBD1. Germline CDR1 reads LNHNV; CDR2 reads YYDKDF (reference sequence). The CDR3 is 14 residues long. With 1 base clipped from V and 8 bases from J, the junction kept 4 bases outside the gene matches. The CDR3 sequence: CATSRGQGAVGYTF. CDR3 bases: TGTGCCACCAGCAGAGGACAGGGGGCCGTCGGCTACACCTTC.

The chain combines TRBV6-5 with TRBJ2-7, with 8 bases fitting TRBD1. Germline assignment: CDR1 MNHEY and CDR2 SVGAGI. The CDR3 is 14 amino acids. J was trimmed by 1 base and V by 6 bases; bases with no gene match: 5. DNA of the CDR3: TGTGCCAGCAGACGGGACAGGACTTCCTACGAGCAGTACTTC. The encoded protein is CASRRDRTSYEQYF.

The CDR3 DNA sequence: TGTGCCAGCAGCCCAACCTCCCGGACGGCCAACACTGAAGCTTTCTTT. It specifies CASSPTSRTANTEAFF. V usage is TRBV7-3 and J usage is TRBJ1-1; no definite D call. Trimming shortened V by 5 bases and J by 2 bases, and 18 bases separated the two germline ends. The CDR3 is 16 residues long. The germline V gene has CDR1 SGHTA and CDR2 FQGTGA.

This chain uses TRBV6-5 with TRBJ2-2; D is possibly TRBD2 (5 bases). In germline, CDR1 is MNHEY, CDR2 SVGAGI. Trimming cost V 3 bases and J 2 bases, with 10 bases left between them. The CDR3 has 15 amino acids. CDR3: CASSYGRQNTGELFF. CDR3 coding DNA: TGTGCCAGCAGTTATGGGAGACAAAACACCGGGGAGCTGTTTTTT.

This clone was observed a handful of times. The chain combines TRBV19 with TRBJ1-2; D may be TRBD1 (5 bases). V gave up 5 bases and J gave up 5 bases, with 12 bases separating them. CDR3 length: 13 residues. Germline CDR1 LNHDA, CDR2 SQIVND (reference sequence). CDR3 region: CASSPGRIYGYTF. The DNA of the CDR3 is TGTGCCAGTAGTCCGGGGCGAATTTATGGCTACACCTTC.

The genes are TRBV9 and TRBJ2-3; 7 bases align to TRBD2. V lost 9 bases and J lost 2; bases outside the gene matches: 9. Germline V gene sequence: CDR1 SGDLS, CDR2 YYNGEE. The CDR3 contains 14 residues. The CDR3 DNA follows: TGTGCCACCAACGTAGCGGGCAACACAGATACGCAGTATTTT. It is translated as CATNVAGNTDTQYF.

CDR3 protein: CASSLGANYEQYF. DNA of the CDR3: TGTGCCAGCAGTTTAGGGGCCAACTACGAGCAGTACTTC. The chain uses TRBV28 and TRBJ2-7, with D possibly matching TRBD1 (5 bases). The CDR3 is 13 residues long. With 2 bases removed from V and 3 bases from J, the gap between germline ends came to 8 bases. CDR1 and CDR2 from the germline V gene are MDHEN and SYDVKM.

This chain connects TRBV15 to TRBJ1-3, with a possible D match to TRBD1 (5 bases). CDR3 length equals 18 residues. V was clipped by 3 bases and J by 3 bases, with 21 bases between them. The germline CDR1 and CDR2 sequences are LNHNV and YYDKDF (reference sequence). The chain's CDR3 is CATSSRMDGGDGGNTIYF. CDR3 DNA sequence: TGTGCCACCAGCAGCCGAATGGACGGGGGAGACGGTGGAAACACCATATATTTT.

This chain links TRBV28 with TRBJ1-2; D might be TRBD1 (5 bases). In germline, CDR1 is MDHEN, CDR2 SYDVKM. The V and J ends lost 2 bases and 0 bases respectively, with 7 bases between them. This CDR3 has 14 amino acids. The CDR3 DNA reads TGTGCCAGCAGTTTAGGGGGAGCTAACTATGGCTACACCTTC. Its translation is CASSLGGANYGYTF.